The next 29 T cell receptor beta chains were all read from a single sample in a study of CD8 T cells in Susac syndrome. Reverse transcription of 0.5 to 1 ug RNA was carried out with random hexamers. TCRdb recomputed calls from the immunoSEQ multiplex PCR reads with MiXCR, one row per CDR3 protein. This sample carries about 210,000 distinct CDR3 sequences, roughly 96% of them seen once, and the ten largest clones take 0.075% to 0.095%. Sequenced material: CD4+ T cells from PBMCs. The receptors were sampled from a human donor with multiple sclerosis.

The rearrangement links TRBV20-1 to TRBJ2-1; D not resolved. The CDR3 totals 14 residues. Between the trimmed V and J ends, which lost 6 bases and 8 bases, there was a span of 20 bases. CDR1 and CDR2 from the germline V gene are DFQATT and SNEGSKA (reference sequence). CDR3 sequence: CSAPPGPPSDEQFF. The CDR3 bases are TGCAGTGCCCCCCCGGGCCCCCCTTCCGATGAGCAGTTCTTC.

This rearrangement joins TRBV9 to TRBJ2-5; 7 bases are a match to TRBD1. V shed 5 bases, J shed 2 bases, and the junction held 6 bases outside the gene matches. The CDR3 has 14 residues. The germline CDR1 and CDR2 sequences are SGDLS and YYNGEE. The CDR3 sequence: CASSYRGGQETQYF. The CDR3 DNA follows: TGTGCCAGCAGTTACAGGGGCGGACAAGAGACCCAGTACTTC.

The chain joins TRBV7-2 to TRBJ1-2; D perhaps matches TRBD1 (6 bases). The V end lost 8 bases, the J end lost 0 bases, and 16 bases lay between the germline ends. Germline V gene lookup returns CDR1 SGHTA and CDR2 FQGNSA. This CDR3 region has 15 residues. The CDR3 bases are TGTGCCAGCGCCATAGGGGGGACACCTAACTATGGCTACACCTTC. Translation: CASAIGGTPNYGYTF.

The genes are TRBV27 and TRBJ2-3; the match to TRBD2 covers 13 bases. Trimming took 5 bases from V and 0 from J; bases not matched to a gene: 5. The CDR3 is 17 amino acids. The V gene's germline CDR1 is MNHEY and CDR2 SMNVEV (reference sequence). CDR3 in amino acids: CASSRGTSGISTDTQYF. CDR3 in DNA: TGTGCCAGCAGTCGGGGGACTAGCGGGATTAGCACAGATACGCAGTATTTT.

The chain couples TRBV7-2 to TRBJ1-4, with a possible D match to TRBD1 (5 bases). V was pared by 3 bases and J by 6 bases, with 14 bases between. The CDR3 is 15 amino acids. CDR1 SGHTA and CDR2 FQGNSA come from the germline V gene. Here the CDR3 DNA reads TGTGCCAGCAGCTTCTCCAGGGAGTGGCATGAAAAACTGTTTTTT. This codes for CASSFSREWHEKLFF.

The CDR3 is CASSPGQVLTEAFF. In nucleotides, the CDR3 is TGTGCCAGCTCACCCGGCCAGGTTCTCACTGAAGCTTTCTTT. The chain carries TRBV18 and TRBJ1-1; D remains unclear. Germline CDR1 reads KGHSH; CDR2 reads LQKENI. Deletions cut 3 bases from V and 4 bases from J, with 12 bases between. The CDR3 is 14 residues long.

This rearrangement joins TRBV20-1 to TRBJ2-6; D is unresolved. The CDR3 loop spans 14 amino acids. The V and J ends lost 4 bases and 0 bases respectively, with 7 bases between them. Germline V gene lookup returns CDR1 DFQATT and CDR2 SNEGSKA (reference sequence). CDR3 in DNA: TGCAGTGCTAACGACCACTCTGGGGCCAACGTCCTGACTTTC. Translated: CSANDHSGANVLTF.

The chain combines TRBV12-5 with TRBJ2-7; maybe TRBD1 (6 bases). The ends were cut back, 2 bases at V and 0 bases at J, with 14 bases in the middle. In germline, CDR1 is LGHNT, CDR2 FRNRAP. There are 16 residues in the CDR3. The CDR3 spells CASGLPRQVGSYEQYF. For the CDR3, the DNA is TGTGCTAGTGGTTTGCCCCGACAGGTTGGCTCCTACGAGCAGTACTTC.

The chain combines TRBV30 with TRBJ2-1; 14 bases are shared with TRBD2. Trimming removed 4 bases from V and 4 bases from J; junction bases left unmatched: 3. The CDR3 is 15 residues long. CDR1 is GTSNPN and CDR2 is SVGIG in the germline V gene (reference sequence). As DNA, the CDR3 is TGTGCCTGGACGGGACTAGCGGGAGCTTACAATGAGCAGTTCTTC. The encoded protein is CAWTGLAGAYNEQFF.

This chain connects TRBV20-1 to TRBJ2-7; 7 bases are shared with TRBD1. CDR1 is DFQATT, CDR2 SNEGSKA, per germline (reference sequence). CDR3 length equals 15 residues. The V and J ends lost 6 bases and 0 bases, in that order; junction bases with no gene match: 11. CDR3 loop: CSATLGDRLSYEQYF. Written as DNA, the CDR3 is TGCAGTGCCACCCTGGGGGACAGACTCTCCTACGAGCAGTACTTC.

The sample holds one count of this clonotype. The V gene is TRBV7-2, the J gene TRBJ2-3; 8 bases line up with TRBD1. The V gene's germline CDR1 is SGHTA and CDR2 FQGNSA. V lost 2 bases, J lost 2 bases, and 3 bases stayed unmatched. This CDR3 has 15 residues. The CDR3 reads CASSLRTGTTDTQYF. The DNA for the CDR3 is TGTGCCAGCAGCTTAAGGACAGGGACCACAGATACGCAGTATTTT.

The rearrangement joins TRBV29-1 to TRBJ1-1, with 11 bases identical to TRBD1. CDR1 and CDR2 (germline): SQVTM, ANQGSEA. V dropped 7 bases and J dropped 1; count of bases not matched to a gene: 5. The CDR3 is made up of 14 amino acids. CDR3 residues: CSARTGGRNTEAFF. As DNA, the CDR3 is TGCAGCGCTCGGACAGGGGGCAGGAACACTGAAGCTTTCTTT.

This clonotype was seen once. V usage is TRBV20-1 and J usage is TRBJ2-4, with 7 bases aligning to TRBD2. The CDR3 has 12 residues. The germline V gene encodes CDR1 DFQATT and CDR2 SNEGSKA (reference sequence). V gave up 0 bases and J gave up 14 bases; unmatched junction bases: 7. CDR3 region: CSARDQGLVKYF. CDR3 bases: TGCAGTGCTAGAGACCAAGGACTAGTCAAGTACTTC.

The CDR3 DNA follows: TGTGCCAGCAGCCACACCAATCGGGACAGGAACAATGAGCAGTTCTTC. Amino acid sequence: CASSHTNRDRNNEQFF. The chain carries TRBV7-9 and TRBJ2-1; 8 bases agree with TRBD1. The CDR3 is 16 amino acids. CDR1 and CDR2 from the germline V gene are SEHNR and FQNEAQ (reference sequence). Trimming took 5 bases from V and 5 from J; bases not matched to a gene: 11.

This chain joins TRBV2 and TRBJ2-7; D gene unclear. Per the germline V gene, CDR1 is SNHLY and CDR2 is FYNNEI. This CDR3 spans 12 amino acids. V was shortened by 6 bases and J by 7 bases, with 13 bases between the two germline ends. CDR3 nucleotide sequence: TGTGCCAGCAGGGAACAAAGGTGGGAGCAGTACTTC. As protein: CASREQRWEQYF.

The chain is built from TRBV20-1 and TRBJ2-3, with D perhaps being TRBD1 or TRBD2 (6 bases each). V gave up 5 bases and J gave up 7 bases, with 22 bases separating them. CDR1 DFQATT and CDR2 SNEGSKA come from the germline V gene (reference sequence). CDR3 length: 15 residues. The CDR3 nucleotides read TGCAGTGCTTTCGGGGGCGGCCCAACCACGAATACGCAGTATTTT. This codes for CSAFGGGPTTNTQYF.

V and J are TRBV20-1 and TRBJ2-1, with D uncertain. V was cut by 4 bases and J by 5 bases, with 6 bases left in between. Per the germline V gene, CDR1 is DFQATT and CDR2 is SNEGSKA (reference sequence). The length of the CDR3 is 11 residues. CDR3 amino acids: CSATVNNEQFF. CDR3 DNA sequence: TGCAGTGCTACAGTCAACAATGAGCAGTTCTTC.

The genes are TRBV30 and TRBJ2-1; D gene uncertain. Trimming took off 4 bases at V and 7 bases at J, with 8 bases between the two ends. This CDR3 comprises 11 residues. Germline CDR1 reads GTSNPN; CDR2 reads SVGIG (reference sequence). The CDR3 DNA sequence: TGTGCCTGGAATCGGTGGAATGAGCAGTTCTTC. It yields the protein CAWNRWNEQFF.

The J gene is TRBJ2-7, the V gene TRBV29-1; 11 bases map to TRBD2. Trimming removed 3 bases from V and 3 bases from J; junction bases left unmatched: 4. Per germline, CDR1 SQVTM and CDR2 ANQGSEA. CDR3 length: 14 residues. CDR3 DNA sequence: TGCAGCGTTGACACTGGGACTAGCGGCTACGAGCAGTACTTC. Its protein is CSVDTGTSGYEQYF.

The V gene is TRBV29-1, the J gene TRBJ1-1, with TRBD1 identical over 7 bases. Per germline, CDR1 SQVTM and CDR2 ANQGSEA. V lost 6 bases and J lost 1; bases outside the gene matches: 14. This CDR3 contains 16 residues. CDR3 in amino acids: CSVPGGGGGENTEAFF. The CDR3 DNA reads TGCAGCGTCCCGGGTGGTGGAGGGGGCGAGAACACTGAAGCTTTCTTT.

The chain carries TRBV6-5 and TRBJ1-2, with unresolved D. The CDR3 consists of 13 residues. Germline V gives CDR1 MNHEY, CDR2 SVGAGI. The germline V and J ends were trimmed by 2 bases and 3 bases, with 7 bases remaining between them. CDR3 residues: CASSYPSDYGYTF. The CDR3, as DNA: TGTGCCAGCAGTTACCCCAGCGACTATGGCTACACCTTC.

This clonotype appeared once. The genes are TRBV20-1 and TRBJ1-1; no reliable D call. Germline V gene sequence: CDR1 DFQATT, CDR2 SNEGSKA (reference sequence). CDR3 length: 11 residues. V was shortened by 3 bases and J by 4 bases, with 6 bases between the two germline ends. CDR3 in DNA: TGCAGTGCTAGGTCGGTCACTGAAGCTTTCTTT. It codes for CSARSVTEAFF.

The V gene is TRBV20-1, the J gene TRBJ1-2; 7 bases are a match to TRBD1. Germline V gene lookup returns CDR1 DFQATT and CDR2 SNEGSKA (reference sequence). The junction had 7 bases not matched to a gene; V was cut back by 2 bases and J by 7 bases. This CDR3 region has 13 residues. CDR3 sequence reads: CSARRTGTFGYTF. CDR3 coding DNA: TGCAGTGCTAGAAGGACAGGTACCTTTGGCTACACCTTC.

This sequence joins TRBV5-7 and TRBJ2-1; D ambiguous. TRBV5-7 is designated an ORF whose function remains uncertain. The V end was cut by 2 bases, the J end by 5 bases, with 5 bases between. The CDR3 length is 12 residues. CDR3 protein: CASSLHNNEQFF. CDR3 in DNA: TGTGCCAGCAGCTTACACAACAATGAGCAGTTCTTC.

The rearrangement uses TRBV29-1 and TRBJ1-5; no clear D. The CDR3 has 16 residues. Germline V gives CDR1 SQVTM, CDR2 ANQGSEA. Trimming took off 5 bases at V and 0 bases at J, with 17 bases between the two ends. CDR3 sequence reads: CSVLNLGDLSNQPQHF. For the CDR3, the DNA is TGCAGCGTTCTGAACCTCGGAGACCTTAGCAATCAGCCCCAGCATTTT.

The gene calls are TRBV18 and TRBJ2-7; 7 nucleotides match TRBD1. V trimming: 4 bases; J trimming: 2 bases; junction bases outside the gene matches: 5. This CDR3 is built from 14 residues. Germline loops: CDR1 KGHSH, CDR2 LQKENI. The CDR3 spells CASSRPTGTYEQYF. The DNA for the CDR3 is TGTGCCAGCTCACGACCGACAGGGACCTACGAGCAGTACTTC. The full variable domain, with the rest looked up from reference TRBV18 and TRBJ2-7, is NAGVMQNPRHLVRRRGQEARLRCSPMKGHSHVYWYRQLPEEGLKFMVYLQKENIIDESGMPKERFSAEFPKEGPSILRIQQVVRGDSAAYFCASSRPTGTYEQYFGPGTRLTVT.

DNA of the CDR3: TGTGCCAGCAGTCCCGTCGGTGGCTACACCTTC. It encodes CASSPVGGYTF. The rearrangement joins TRBV12-3 or TRBV12-4 to TRBJ1-2; D uncertain. Between the trimmed V and J ends, which lost 5 bases and 7 bases, there was a span of 8 bases. The CDR3 length is 11 residues.

The rearrangement uses TRBV20-1 and TRBJ2-5; TRBD2 matches at 8 bases. There are 14 residues in the CDR3. Germline-derived CDR1 and CDR2 are DFQATT and SNEGSKA (reference sequence). Losses at the gene ends were 3 bases for V and 3 bases for J; bases not matched to a gene: 6. The DNA for the CDR3 is TGCAGTGCTAGTAGGGGTAGCGGGGAAGAGACCCAGTACTTC. It codes for CSASRGSGEETQYF.

The CDR3 protein is CASSGGPPQGKNIQYF. The DNA for the CDR3 is TGTGCCAGCAGTGGAGGACCTCCCCAGGGCAAAAACATTCAGTACTTC. This sequence joins TRBV25-1 and TRBJ2-4, with D possibly TRBD1 on 5 matching bases. The CDR3 runs to 16 residues. CDR1 MGHDK and CDR2 SYGVNS come from the germline V gene. Between the trimmed V and J ends, which lost 4 bases and 3 bases, there was a span of 16 bases.